This TCR beta chain was profiled in a study of blood T cell repertoires in COVID-19. Study overall: Some COVID-19 samples were acute and others convalescent; all came from the United States, Italy and Spain. Sources were T cells, B-cell-depleted T cells, or PBMCs; the material itself was cDNA or gDNA.

Germline CDR1 is SGHDT and CDR2 is YYEEEE. V lost 4 bases and J lost 4, with 11 bases in between. This CDR3 is built from 13 residues. Original methodology: How many nucleated cells were present was estimated from reference gene primer amplification. Measured with immunoSEQ multiplex PCR; TCRdb has only the in-frame clones, and not every one. Clone size and V and J calls were adopted from that table, with D and trimming inferred from the DNA. The sample has 95,000 to 110,000 clones, roughly 91% seen once. The chain is built from TRBV5-6 and TRBJ1-1, with D possibly TRBD1 on 6 matching bases. Material: peripheral blood. This TCR was recovered from a human donor in a cohort sampled during active COVID-19. The CDR3 region has the DNA TGTGCCAGCAGCCCTACAGGGTTCACTGAAGCTTTCTTT. This gives the protein CASSPTGFTEAFF.